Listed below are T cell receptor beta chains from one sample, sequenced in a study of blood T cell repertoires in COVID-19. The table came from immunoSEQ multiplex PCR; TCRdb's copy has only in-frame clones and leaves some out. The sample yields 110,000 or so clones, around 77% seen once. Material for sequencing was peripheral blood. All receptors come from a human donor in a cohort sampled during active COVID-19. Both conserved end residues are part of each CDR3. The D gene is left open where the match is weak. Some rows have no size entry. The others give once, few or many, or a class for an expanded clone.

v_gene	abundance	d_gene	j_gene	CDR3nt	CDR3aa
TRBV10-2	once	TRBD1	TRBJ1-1	TGCGCCAGCAGTGGCACCCTCGGGGTCTACAGGGGGAACACTGAAGCTTTCTTT	CASSGTLGVYRGNTEAFF
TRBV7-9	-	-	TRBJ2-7	TGTGCCAGCAGCTCCTCCCGTCGACACAGGACATCCTACGAGCAGTACTTC	CASSSSRRHRTSYEQYF
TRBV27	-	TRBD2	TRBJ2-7	TGTGCCAGCACCCATGGCACCGGAGCGGGACTCTACGAGCAGTACTTC	CASTHGTGAGLYEQYF
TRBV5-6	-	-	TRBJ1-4	TGTGCCAGCAGCTTGACAGATAATAATGAAAAACTGTTTTTT	CASSLTDNNEKLFF
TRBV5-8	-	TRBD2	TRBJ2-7	TGTGCCAGCAGCCCGGGACTAGCGGGGGGGCGTTCCGTATTC	CASSPGLAGGRSVF
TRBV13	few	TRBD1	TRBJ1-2	TGTGCCAGCAGCTTAGTCGGGACAGGGTCTCGAGGCTACACCTTC	CASSLVGTGSRGYTF
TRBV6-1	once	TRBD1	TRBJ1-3	TGTGCCAGCAGTGACAGGGGGCTTGGAAACACCATATATTTT	CASSDRGLGNTIYF
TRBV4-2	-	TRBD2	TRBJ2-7	TGTGCCAGCAGCCAAGAAGGACTAGCGGGTGGCGAGCAGTACTTC	CASSQEGLAGGEQYF
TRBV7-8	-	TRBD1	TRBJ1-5	TGTGCCAGCAGCTTAGCCTCCTGGACAGGGGATTATAGCAATCAGCCCCAGCATTTT	CASSLASWTGDYSNQPQHF
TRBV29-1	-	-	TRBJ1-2	TGCAGCGTTGAAAGGACGGACATAAACTATGGCTACACCTTC	CSVERTDINYGYTF
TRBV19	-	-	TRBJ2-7	TGTGCCAGTAGCTCTCAGGGGAGCTCCTACGAGCAGTACTTC	CASSSQGSSYEQYF
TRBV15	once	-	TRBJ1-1	TGTGCCACCAGCGGAACAGGTGACGGATACACTGAAGCTTTCTTT	CATSGTGDGYTEAFF
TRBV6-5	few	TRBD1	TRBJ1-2	TGTGCCAGCAGTTACTCAACAGGGGGAGGCCATGGCTACACCTTC	CASSYSTGGGHGYTF
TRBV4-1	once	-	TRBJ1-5	TGCGCCAGCAGCCCCGGGAGTAGCAATCAGCCCCAGCATTTT	CASSPGSSNQPQHF
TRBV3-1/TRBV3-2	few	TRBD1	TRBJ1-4	TGTGCCAGCAGCCGCGGGACAGCAACTAATGAAAAACTGTTTTTT	CASSRGTATNEKLFF
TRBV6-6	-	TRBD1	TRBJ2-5	TGTGCCAGCAGGGCAATCGGACAGGTACAAGAGACCCAGTACTTC	CASRAIGQVQETQYF
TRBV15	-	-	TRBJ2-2	TGTGCCACCAGCAGCCTTCGTGCTAGCGCAACGCCGAACACCGGGGAGCTGTTTTTT	CATSSLRASATPNTGELFF
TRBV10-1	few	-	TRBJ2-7	TGCGCCAGCAGTGAGTTGCAGGGTTGGGAGCAGTACTTC	CASSELQGWEQYF
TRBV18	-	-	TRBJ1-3	TGTGCCAGCTCACCCCAGGTACAGGCCAACTCTGGAAACACCATATATTTT	CASSPQVQANSGNTIYF
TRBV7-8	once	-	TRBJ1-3	TGTGCCAGCAGCATCAAGTCCGAGAACACCATATATTTT	CASSIKSENTIYF
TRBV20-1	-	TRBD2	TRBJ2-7	TGCAGTGCTAGTCCGGGAGAGAGAGCGGGAGAATACTCCTACGAGCAGTACTTC	CSASPGERAGEYSYEQYF